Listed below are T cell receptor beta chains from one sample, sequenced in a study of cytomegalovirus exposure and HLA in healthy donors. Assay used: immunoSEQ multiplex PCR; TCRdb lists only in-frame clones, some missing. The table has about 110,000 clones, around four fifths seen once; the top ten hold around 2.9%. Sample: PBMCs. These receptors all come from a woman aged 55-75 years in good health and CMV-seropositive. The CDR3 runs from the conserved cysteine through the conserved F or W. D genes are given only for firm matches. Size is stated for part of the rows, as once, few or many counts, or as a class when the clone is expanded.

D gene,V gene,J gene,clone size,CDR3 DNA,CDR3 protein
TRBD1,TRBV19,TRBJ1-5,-,TGTGCCAGTAGTATTAACAGGGGTAATCAGCCCCAGCATTTT,CASSINRGNQPQHF
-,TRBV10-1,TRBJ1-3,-,TGCGCCAGCAGTGAGACCCCGTCGGGAGGAAACACCATATATTTT,CASSETPSGGNTIYF
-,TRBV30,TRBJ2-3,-,TGTGCCTGGAGTGCAGGAACGAATACGCAGTATTTT,CAWSAGTNTQYF
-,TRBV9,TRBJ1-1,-,TGTGCCAGCAGCGTACCGGGGGTCACTGAAGCTTTCTTT,CASSVPGVTEAFF
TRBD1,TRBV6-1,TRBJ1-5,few,TGTGCCAGCACTTGGGGACAGGGTATCGATCAGCCCCAGCATTTT,CASTWGQGIDQPQHF
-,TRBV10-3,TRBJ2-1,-,TGTGCCATCCCTCCGGGTAGCGCCAACAATGAGCAGTTCTTC,CAIPPGSANNEQFF
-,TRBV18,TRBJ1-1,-,TGTGCCAGCTCACCACCCAGTTTCACTGAAGCTTTCTTT,CASSPPSFTEAFF
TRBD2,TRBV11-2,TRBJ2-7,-,TGTGCCAGCAGCTTGCGACTAGCGGGAGAAGCGAAGTACGAGCAGTACTTC,CASSLRLAGEAKYEQYF
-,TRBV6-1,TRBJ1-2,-,TGTGCCAGCACAAGGGAGTCGAGCGGTATTGGCTACACCTTC,CASTRESSGIGYTF
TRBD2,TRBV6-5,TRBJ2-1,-,TGTGCCAGCAGCCAGGGACTAGCGGGAGATGAGCAGTTCTTC,CASSQGLAGDEQFF
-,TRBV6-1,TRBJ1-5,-,TGTGCCAGCAGTGAAGGCCCGGGGAGCAATCAGCCCCAGCATTTT,CASSEGPGSNQPQHF
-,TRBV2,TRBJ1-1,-,TGTGCCAGCAGTGAACTATTACAGGGCGCTGAAGCTTTCTTT,CASSELLQGAEAFF
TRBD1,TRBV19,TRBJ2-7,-,TGTGCCAGTAGTATGTCGAACAGGGGCTACGAGCAGTACTTC,CASSMSNRGYEQYF
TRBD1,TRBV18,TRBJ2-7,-,TGTGCCAGCTCATTTGGGGACAGCGTTACCTACGAGCAGTACTTC,CASSFGDSVTYEQYF
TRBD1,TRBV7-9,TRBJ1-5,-,TGTGCCAGCAGCTTAGGACAGGGGAGCGATCAGCCCCAGCATTTT,CASSLGQGSDQPQHF
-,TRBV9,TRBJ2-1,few,TGTGCCAGCAGCCCACAACTAGCTGAGTACAATGAGCAGTTCTTC,CASSPQLAEYNEQFF
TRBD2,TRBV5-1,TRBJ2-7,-,TGCGCCAGCAGCTTGGGGCTAGCGGGAGGGCCGTACGAGCAGTACTTC,CASSLGLAGGPYEQYF
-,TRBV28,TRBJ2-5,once,TGTGCCAGCAGTTTATTCGCCCTTCTCGGGGAGACCCAGTACTTC,CASSLFALLGETQYF
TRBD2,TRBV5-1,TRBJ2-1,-,TGCGCCAGCAGCGCGACGACTAGCGGGAGCCCCAATGAGCAGTTCTTC,CASSATTSGSPNEQFF
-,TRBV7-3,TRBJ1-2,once,TGTGCCAGCAGCTTATCGTCAGGGGTAGACTATGGCTACACCTTC,CASSLSSGVDYGYTF
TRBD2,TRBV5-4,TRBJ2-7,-,TGTGCCAGCAGCTTGAGGCTAGCGGGGAGGAGCTCCTACGAGCAGTACTTC,CASSLRLAGRSSYEQYF
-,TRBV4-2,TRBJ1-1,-,TGTGCCAGCAGCCAAGATCTCCGGGGGAACACTGAAGCTTTCTTT,CASSQDLRGNTEAFF
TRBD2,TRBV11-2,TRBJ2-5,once,TGTGCCAGCAGCTTAGATTGGGGAGGGGATGGGACCCAGTACTTC,CASSLDWGGDGTQYF
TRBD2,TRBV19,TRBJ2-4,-,TGTGCCAGTCGAGCGGGACTGGCGGACATTCAGTACTTC,CASRAGLADIQYF
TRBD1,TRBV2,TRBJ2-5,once,TGTGCCAGCAGTGAACAGGGGGCTTCAGCGGCCCAGTACTTC,CASSEQGASAAQYF
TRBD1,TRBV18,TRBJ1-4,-,TGTGCCAGCTCACCTTCCGGGACAGGTTTCACTAATGAAAAACTGTTTTTT,CASSPSGTGFTNEKLFF
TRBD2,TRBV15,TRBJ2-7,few,TGTGCCACCAGTCGGGGAGGGTCCTACGAGCAGTACTTC,CATSRGGSYEQYF
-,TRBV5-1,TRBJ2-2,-,TGCGCCAGCAGCTTGGTTGGGGAAAACACCGGGGAGCTGTTGTTT,CASSLVGENTGELLF
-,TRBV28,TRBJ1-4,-,TGTGCCAGCAGTTTTTTTGGCATTACAACTAATGAAAAACTGTTTTTT,CASSFFGITTNEKLFF
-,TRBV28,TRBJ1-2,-,TGTGCCAGCAGGAGAGGCCGTAATAACTATGGCTACACCTTC,CASRRGRNNYGYTF
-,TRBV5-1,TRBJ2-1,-,TGCGCCAGCAGCCTCTATGCTAATGAGCAGTTCTTC,CASSLYANEQFF
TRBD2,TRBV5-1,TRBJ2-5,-,TGCGCCAGCAGCCCCGGACAGCGGGGGAAAGAGACCCAGTACTTC,CASSPGQRGKETQYF
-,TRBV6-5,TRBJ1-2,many,TGTGCCAGCAGAATGGACAGAAACTATGGCTACACCTTC,CASRMDRNYGYTF
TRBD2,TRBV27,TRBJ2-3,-,TGTGCCACCCGCGGGACTAGCGGCACAGATACGCAGTATTTT,CATRGTSGTDTQYF
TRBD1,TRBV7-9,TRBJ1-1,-,TGTGCCAGCAGCTCCCCGGGACAGGGGAACACTGAAGCTTTCTTT,CASSSPGQGNTEAFF
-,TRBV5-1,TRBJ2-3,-,TGCGCCAGCAGCGAAGGACATATAGTCACAGATACGCAGTATTTT,CASSEGHIVTDTQYF
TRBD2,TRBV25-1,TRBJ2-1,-,TGTGCCAGCAGTAGAGCGGGGGTACATAGGGTTGGGCAGTTCTTC,CASSRAGVHRVGQFF
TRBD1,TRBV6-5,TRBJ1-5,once,TGTGCCAGCAGTCCCCCGACAGGGGGGAGTCAGCCCCAGCATTTT,CASSPPTGGSQPQHF